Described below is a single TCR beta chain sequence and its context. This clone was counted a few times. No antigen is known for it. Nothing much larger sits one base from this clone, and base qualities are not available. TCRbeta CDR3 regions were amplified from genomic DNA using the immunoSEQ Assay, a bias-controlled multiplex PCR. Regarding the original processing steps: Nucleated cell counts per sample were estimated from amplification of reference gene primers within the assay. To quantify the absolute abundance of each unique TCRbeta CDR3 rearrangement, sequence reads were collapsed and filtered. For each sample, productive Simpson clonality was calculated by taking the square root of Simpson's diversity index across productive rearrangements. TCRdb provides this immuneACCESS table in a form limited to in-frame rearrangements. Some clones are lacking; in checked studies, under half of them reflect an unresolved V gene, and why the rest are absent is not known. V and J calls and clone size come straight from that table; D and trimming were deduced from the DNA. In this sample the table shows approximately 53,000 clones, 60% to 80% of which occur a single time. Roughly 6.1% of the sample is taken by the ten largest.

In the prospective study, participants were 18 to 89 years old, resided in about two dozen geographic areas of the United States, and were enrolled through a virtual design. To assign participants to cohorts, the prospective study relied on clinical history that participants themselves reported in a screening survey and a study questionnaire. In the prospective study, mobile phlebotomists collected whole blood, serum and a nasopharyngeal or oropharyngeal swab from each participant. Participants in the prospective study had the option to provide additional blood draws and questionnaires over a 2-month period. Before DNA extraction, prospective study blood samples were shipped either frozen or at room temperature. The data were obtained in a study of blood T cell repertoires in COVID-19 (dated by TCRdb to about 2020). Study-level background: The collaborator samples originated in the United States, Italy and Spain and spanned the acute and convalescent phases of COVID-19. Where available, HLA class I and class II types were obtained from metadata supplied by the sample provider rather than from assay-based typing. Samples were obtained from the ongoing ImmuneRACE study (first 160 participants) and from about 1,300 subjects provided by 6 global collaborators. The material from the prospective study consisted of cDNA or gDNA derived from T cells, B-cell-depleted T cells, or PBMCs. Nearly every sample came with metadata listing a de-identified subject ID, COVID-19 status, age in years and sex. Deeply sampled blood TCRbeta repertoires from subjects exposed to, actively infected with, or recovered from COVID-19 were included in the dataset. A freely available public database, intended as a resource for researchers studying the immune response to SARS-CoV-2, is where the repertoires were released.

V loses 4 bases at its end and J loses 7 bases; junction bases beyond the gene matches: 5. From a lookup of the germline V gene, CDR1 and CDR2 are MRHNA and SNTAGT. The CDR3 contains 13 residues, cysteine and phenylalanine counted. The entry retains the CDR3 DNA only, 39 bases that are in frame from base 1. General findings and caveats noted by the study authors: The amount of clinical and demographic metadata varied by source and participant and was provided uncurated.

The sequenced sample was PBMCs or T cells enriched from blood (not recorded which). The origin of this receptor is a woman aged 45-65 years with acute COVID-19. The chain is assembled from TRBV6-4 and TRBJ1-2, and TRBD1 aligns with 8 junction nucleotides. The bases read TGTGCCAGCAGTGCCCGGGACAGGCCTGGCTACACCTTC. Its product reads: CASSARDRPGYTF.